Shown below are 30 T cell receptor beta chains from a single sample sequenced in a study of OX40 agonist ivuxolimab in advanced cancers. TCRdb's copy holds only in-frame clones and misses some; the assay was immunoSEQ multiplex PCR. The sample yields about 91,000 clones, around 86% seen once. This sample comprised CD4+ or CD8+ T cells sorted from blood, obtained in a trial of the OX40 agonist ivuxolimab. These receptors were collected from an adult with an advanced solid tumor such as melanoma, head and neck, liver or kidney cancer.

This clone appeared a few times. V is TRBV14 and J is TRBJ2-5, with 7 nucleotides matching TRBD1. The trim removed 1 base at V and 5 bases at J, leaving 10 bases unmatched. Germline CDR1 reads SGHDN; CDR2 reads FVKESK. CDR3 length: 16 amino acids. CDR3 sequence reads: CASSQVRTGQGETQYF. Here the CDR3 DNA reads TGTGCCAGCAGCCAAGTGAGGACAGGTCAGGGGGAGACCCAGTACTTC.

This sequence joins TRBV5-1 and TRBJ2-7, with TRBD1 matching 9 bases. Unmatched junction bases numbered 8, after V lost 0 bases and J lost 4 bases. The CDR3 length is 16 residues. Per germline, CDR1 SGHRS and CDR2 YFSETQ. The CDR3 sequence: CASSLALWGQGYEQYF. CDR3 nucleotide sequence: TGCGCCAGCAGCTTGGCACTCTGGGGACAGGGTTACGAGCAGTACTTC.

This clone has only one observation. The J gene is TRBJ1-5, the V gene TRBV7-8, with unresolved D. The CDR3 is made up of 16 amino acids. Trimming stripped 2 bases from V and 4 bases from J, with 15 bases between. Germline assignment: CDR1 SGHVS and CDR2 FQNEAQ. CDR3 sequence reads: CASSLKAVATNQPQHF. The CDR3 region has the DNA TGTGCCAGCAGCTTAAAGGCCGTAGCTACTAATCAGCCCCAGCATTTT.

The rearrangement uses TRBV28 and TRBJ1-6; 8 positions agree with TRBD1. From germline, CDR1 is MDHEN and CDR2 SYDVKM. This CDR3 has 14 residues. Trimming removed 5 bases from V and 10 bases from J; junction bases left unmatched: 7. Here the CDR3 reads CASSRTGQRSPLHF. The DNA of the CDR3 is TGTGCCAGCAGTCGGACAGGGCAACGGTCACCCCTCCACTTT.

The gene calls are TRBV2 and TRBJ2-5; 10 bases agree with TRBD2. The CDR3 totals 16 residues. The J segment lost 1 base and the V segment lost 7 bases, leaving 9 bases of the junction unmatched. CDR1 and CDR2 (germline): SNHLY, FYNNEI. Here the CDR3 reads CASKSKREGSQETQYF. CDR3 nucleotides: TGTGCCAGCAAATCGAAGCGGGAGGGTTCCCAAGAGACCCAGTACTTC.

This chain links TRBV7-8 with TRBJ2-7; 8 bases agree with TRBD1. The junction had 3 bases not matched to a gene; V was cut back by 4 bases and J by 7 bases. Germline V gene lookup returns CDR1 SGHVS and CDR2 FQNEAQ. CDR3 size: 12 residues. This CDR3 is CASSWDRQEQYF. The CDR3 nucleotides read TGTGCCAGCAGCTGGGACAGGCAGGAGCAGTACTTC.

The CDR3, as DNA: TGTGCCAGCAGGACCCAAGGCTCCTACGAGCAGTACTTC. This gives the protein CASRTQGSYEQYF. This chain connects TRBV2 to TRBJ2-5, with no clear D. The J call may be wrong; the DNA end is better matched by TRBJ2-7. CDR3 size: 13 residues. CDR1 is SNHLY, CDR2 FYNNEI, per germline.

The chain couples TRBV6-6 to TRBJ2-7, with TRBD1 matching over 7 bases. The germline gives CDR1 MNHNY, CDR2 SVGAGI (reference sequence). With 0 bases clipped from V and 3 bases from J, the junction kept 2 bases outside the gene matches. This CDR3 has 14 residues. This chain's CDR3 is CASSYSYRGYEQYF. The CDR3 DNA reads as TGTGCCAGCAGTTACTCTTACAGGGGCTACGAGCAGTACTTC.

The genes are TRBV7-8 and TRBJ2-5, with 7 nucleotides matching TRBD2. TRBJ2-7 matches the DNA end more closely, so the J call is doubtful. This CDR3 has 14 residues. Germline lookup yields CDR1 SGHVS and CDR2 FQNEAQ. CDR3 DNA: TGTGCCAGCAGCTCAGAGCGGGGTTCCTACGAGCAGTACTTC. Protein sequence: CASSSERGSYEQYF.

The rearrangement uses TRBV29-1 and TRBJ1-2, with D possibly being TRBD1 (6 bases). CDR1 is SQVTM, CDR2 ANQGSEA, per germline. This CDR3 is built from 13 residues. V gave up 6 bases and J gave up 0 bases, with 11 bases separating them. CDR3 sequence: CSVRTDPNYGYTF. CDR3 nucleotide sequence: TGCAGCGTCAGGACAGATCCTAACTATGGCTACACCTTC.

The rearrangement joins TRBV28 to TRBJ2-1, with 10 bases lining up with TRBD2. The CDR3 contains 14 residues. Trimming cost V 8 bases and J 6 bases; bases outside gene matches: 7. CDR1 and CDR2 (germline): MDHEN, SYDVKM. CDR3 sequence reads: CASGSGTSVNEQFF. The CDR3 DNA reads as TGTGCCAGCGGATCCGGGACTAGCGTCAATGAGCAGTTCTTC.

This rearrangement joins TRBV6-6 to TRBJ2-4, with D possibly being TRBD2 (5 bases). V shed 6 bases and J shed 0 bases, with 12 bases lying between them. CDR3 length equals 15 residues. Germline V gene lookup returns CDR1 MNHNY and CDR2 SVGAGI (reference sequence). CDR3 amino acids: CASRRTDLAKNIQYF. CDR3 in DNA: TGTGCCAGCAGGAGGACTGATCTAGCCAAAAACATTCAGTACTTC.

V is TRBV5-6 and J is TRBJ2-3; D gene ambiguous. Germline V CDR1 and CDR2: SGHDT, YYEEEE. This CDR3 has 14 amino acids. Trimming stripped 4 bases from V and 3 bases from J, with 12 bases between. CDR3 sequence (DNA): TGTGCCAGCAGCCCCCCCTATGGGACAGATACGCAGTATTTT. It is translated as CASSPPYGTDTQYF.

The J gene is TRBJ1-2, the V gene TRBV6-1; tentatively, D is TRBD1 (5 bases). The CDR3 runs to 13 residues. Germline CDR1 is MNHNS and CDR2 is SASEGT. Trimming pared 4 bases from V and 1 base from J, leaving 7 bases between. Here the CDR3 reads CASSVRVNYGYTF. The CDR3, as DNA: TGTGCCAGCAGTGTCAGGGTTAACTATGGCTACACCTTC.

V gene TRBV10-2 combines with J gene TRBJ1-5; D is possibly TRBD1 (5 bases). Germline-derived CDR1 and CDR2 are WSHSY and SAAADI. The germline V and J ends were trimmed by 10 bases and 0 bases, with 16 bases remaining between them. CDR3 length: 15 amino acids. The CDR3: CATTDGGLSNQPQHF. In DNA form, the CDR3 reads TGCGCCACGACTGATGGGGGACTTAGCAATCAGCCCCAGCATTTT.

This clone was seen at least ten times. The chain has TRBV5-4 and TRBJ2-7; D is unclear. Trimming cost V 4 bases and J 3 bases, with 8 bases left between them. This CDR3 is built from 12 residues. Germline V lookup: CDR1 SGHNT, CDR2 YYREEE (reference sequence). The CDR3 here is CASSTQHYEQYF. As DNA, the CDR3 is TGTGCCAGCAGCACACAACACTACGAGCAGTACTTC. Full variable domain (rest looked up from reference TRBV5-4 and TRBJ2-7): ETGVTQSPTHLIKTRGQQVTLRCSSQSGHNTVSWYQQALGQGPQFIFQYYREEENGRGNFPPRFSGLQFPNYSSELNVNALELDDSALYLCASSTQHYEQYFGPGTRLTVT.

CDR3 DNA sequence: TGTGCCAGCAGTGGACGCCCGGGACAGGGCGGCACAGATACGCAGTATTTT. It encodes CASSGRPGQGGTDTQYF. The rearrangement joins TRBV27 to TRBJ2-3; 9 nucleotides agree with TRBD1. The J segment lost 1 base and the V segment lost 5 bases, leaving 10 bases of the junction unmatched. The CDR3 loop spans 17 amino acids. Germline V gene sequence: CDR1 MNHEY, CDR2 SMNVEV (reference sequence).

V usage is TRBV10-3 and J usage is TRBJ2-3; D might be TRBD2 (5 bases). Germline CDR1 ENHRY, CDR2 SYGVKD. Trimming left V 4 bases short and J 4 bases short, with 15 bases between. The CDR3 length is 15 residues. CDR3 residues: CAISGEGASPDTQYF. Written as DNA, the CDR3 is TGTGCCATCAGTGGTGAGGGCGCGAGTCCAGATACGCAGTATTTT.

V usage is TRBV11-1 and J usage is TRBJ2-7; 9 bases are a match to TRBD2. Germline CDR1 is SGHAT and CDR2 is FQDESV (reference sequence). The J segment lost 4 bases and the V segment lost 5 bases, leaving 12 bases of the junction unmatched. CDR3 length: 16 amino acids. The CDR3 DNA reads as TGTGCCAGCAGCCCCGACCGTAGCGGGAGCGGGTACGAGCAGTACTTC. This encodes CASSPDRSGSGYEQYF.

The gene calls are TRBV7-9 and TRBJ2-1, with D possibly being TRBD2 (6 bases). CDR3 size: 17 residues. Trimming removed 2 bases at V and 4 bases at J, with 18 bases between. Looked up from germline, CDR1 is SEHNR and CDR2 is FQNEAQ (reference sequence). CDR3 sequence reads: CASSLPSPGVGYNEQFF. CDR3 DNA sequence: TGTGCCAGCAGCTTACCTAGCCCGGGGGTAGGATACAATGAGCAGTTCTTC. Drawing the rest from reference TRBV7-9 and TRBJ2-1, the complete variable domain is DTGVSQNPRHKITKRGQNVTFRCDPISEHNRLYWYRQTLGQGPEFLTYFQNEAQLEKSRLLSDRFSAERPKGSFSTLEIQRTEQGDSAMYLCASSLPSPGVGYNEQFFGPGTRLTVL.

This clone came up once. The V gene is TRBV7-9, the J gene TRBJ1-1; D perhaps matches TRBD1 (5 bases). The V gene's germline CDR1 is SEHNR and CDR2 FQNEAQ (reference sequence). This CDR3 is built from 16 residues. V was shortened by 3 bases and J by 2 bases, with 16 bases between the two germline ends. The CDR3 region is CASSFDQWGENTEAFF. The CDR3 DNA reads TGTGCCAGCAGCTTTGACCAATGGGGGGAAAACACTGAAGCTTTCTTT.

The chain couples TRBV28 to TRBJ2-1, with 9 bases fitting TRBD2. The CDR3 contains 15 residues. CDR1 and CDR2 from the germline V gene are MDHEN and SYDVKM. J was trimmed by 1 base and V by 6 bases; bases with no gene match: 4. CDR3 nucleotide sequence: TGTGCCAGCAGCTGGCGGGGGGGGTCCTACAATGAGCAGTTCTTC. This codes for CASSWRGGSYNEQFF.

The V gene is TRBV30, the J gene TRBJ1-2; 7 bases line up with TRBD1. CDR3 size: 14 residues. The V and J ends lost 2 bases and 5 bases, in that order; junction bases with no gene match: 8. CDR1 and CDR2 (germline): GTSNPN, SVGIG (reference sequence). Written as DNA, the CDR3 is TGTGCCTGGAGTCCCGACAGGGTGGGGTATGGCTACACCTTC. Protein sequence: CAWSPDRVGYGYTF.

V usage is TRBV21-1 and J usage is TRBJ1-1; the D call TRBD1 from the table was never checked on the DNA. TRBV21-1 counts as a pseudogene. CDR3 length equals 17 residues. CDR3 region: CASRGLSAPEVVTEAFF. Written as DNA, the CDR3 is TGTGCCAGCAGGGGGCTTTCGGCCCCAGAGGTCGTCACTGAAGCTTTCTTT.

This clone was found a few times. V and J are TRBV11-2 and TRBJ2-7; D gene ambiguous. Germline V CDR1 and CDR2: SGHAT, FQNNGV. Trimming removed 1 base at V and 6 bases at J, with 13 bases between. The length of the CDR3 is 14 residues. CDR3 in amino acids: CASSLGGPPGEQYF. The CDR3 DNA sequence: TGTGCCAGCAGCTTAGGTGGCCCCCCGGGCGAGCAGTACTTC.

The chain links TRBV15 to TRBJ2-1; perhaps TRBD2 as D (5 bases). Germline V lookup: CDR1 LNHNV, CDR2 YYDKDF (reference sequence). CDR3 length equals 13 residues. The V gene lost 0 bases and the J gene lost 8 bases, with 8 bases spanning the gap. DNA of the CDR3: TGTGCCACCAGCAGAGATACTAGTTATGAGCAGTTCTTC. Protein: CATSRDTSYEQFF.

The rearrangement uses TRBV18 and TRBJ2-1; 12 nucleotides align to TRBD1. The junction had 3 bases not matched to a gene; V was cut back by 1 base and J by 8 bases. The germline CDR1 and CDR2 sequences are KGHSH and LQKENI. The CDR3 contains 15 residues. The CDR3 loop is CASSPQGQGAHEQFF. CDR3 sequence (DNA): TGTGCCAGCTCACCACAGGGACAGGGGGCCCATGAGCAGTTCTTC.

The table lists this clone with a few counts. V gene TRBV7-9 combines with J gene TRBJ2-5; TRBD2 might be the D (6 bases). Trimming shortened V by 4 bases and J by 5 bases, and 17 bases separated the two germline ends. Germline CDR1 and CDR2: SEHNR and FQNEAQ (reference sequence). CDR3 length: 15 amino acids. This CDR3 is CASSSLLGGRETQYF. In DNA form, the CDR3 reads TGTGCCAGCAGCTCGCTGTTGGGGGGAAGGGAGACCCAGTACTTC. The whole variable domain, remainder taken from reference TRBV7-9 and TRBJ2-5, is DTGVSQNPRHKITKRGQNVTFRCDPISEHNRLYWYRQTLGQGPEFLTYFQNEAQLEKSRLLSDRFSAERPKGSFSTLEIQRTEQGDSAMYLCASSSLLGGRETQYFGPGTRLLVL.

The chain has TRBV11-3 and TRBJ2-7; possibly TRBD2 for D (5 bases). Germline CDR1 reads SGHNT; CDR2 reads YENEEA. This CDR3 region has 13 residues. V was clipped by 5 bases and J by 8 bases, with 16 bases between them. Here the CDR3 DNA reads TGTGCCAGCAGCGGCTGGGGAGACGGAAAGCAGTACTTC. Amino acids: CASSGWGDGKQYF.

V and J are TRBV6-1 and TRBJ2-2; D is undetermined. CDR3 size: 12 residues. The V and J ends lost 7 bases and 4 bases respectively, with 7 bases between them. Germline V gives CDR1 MNHNS, CDR2 SASEGT. The CDR3 coding sequence is TGTGCCAGCACGTTGAGCACCGGGGAGCTGTTTTTT. It is translated as CASTLSTGELFF.